One sample yielded the 23 T cell receptor beta chains listed below, sequenced in a study of Ad26.COV2.S vaccination and SARS-CoV-2 variants. Libraries were prepared by immunoSEQ multiplex PCR; TCRdb keeps only in-frame clonotypes and omits some of them. The sample records 87,000 or so clones, approximately 86% being singletons. The sequencing used peripheral blood, collected after recovery from COVID-19. These receptors originate from a human donor who had recovered from COVID-19.

The V gene is TRBV7-2, the J gene TRBJ1-2, with D maybe TRBD1 (5 bases). Trimming stripped 5 bases from V and 2 bases from J, with 9 bases between. The germline gives CDR1 SGHTA, CDR2 FQGNSA. The CDR3 has 13 residues. The CDR3 region is CASSEGWNYGYTF. The CDR3 coding sequence is TGTGCCAGCAGCGAGGGGTGGAACTATGGCTACACCTTC. Based on the CDR3 plus reference TRBV7-2 and TRBJ1-2, the full variable domain is GAGVSQSPSNKVTEKGKDVELRCDPISGHTALYWYRQSLGQGLEFLIYFQGNSAPDKSGLPSDRFSAERTGGSVSTLTIQRTQQEDSAVYLCASSEGWNYGYTFGSGTRLTVV.

This clone was counted only a few times. One end of the junction does not line up with germline, which may come from a read error. This chain connects TRBV6-6 to TRBJ1-2; weak D call: TRBD1 (5 bases). The length of the CDR3 is 12 residues. Germline V gene lookup returns CDR1 MNHNY and CDR2 SVGAGI (reference sequence). CDR3 sequence: CASSPGPAVLHF. CDR3 bases: TGTGCCAGCAGCCCAGGGCCCGCGGTGCTCCACTTC.

V is TRBV29-1 and J is TRBJ2-1; D uncertain. Trimming stripped 7 bases from V and 8 bases from J, with 18 bases between. Per the germline V gene, CDR1 is SQVTM and CDR2 is ANQGSEA. The CDR3 runs to 13 residues. The CDR3 DNA follows: TGCAGCGGTAAACCCTGGGGTGGGGATGAGCAGTTCTTC. Amino acid sequence: CSGKPWGGDEQFF.

The V gene is TRBV5-4, the J gene TRBJ2-3; the D is unclear. The CDR3 has 14 residues. The germline V gene has CDR1 SGHNT and CDR2 YYREEE (reference sequence). The V and J ends lost 0 bases and 6 bases respectively, with 11 bases between them. The CDR3 reads CASSLDIPWDTQYF. DNA for the CDR3: TGTGCCAGCAGCTTGGATATCCCGTGGGATACGCAGTATTTT.

CDR3 sequence (DNA): TGTGCCAGCAGCCCGGGGACAGGGGGCGAAGATACGCAGTATTTT. Protein: CASSPGTGGEDTQYF. V and J are TRBV5-6 and TRBJ2-3; the match to TRBD1 covers 12 bases. CDR3 size: 15 residues. Trimming cost V 4 bases and J 5 bases; bases outside gene matches: 5. From germline, CDR1 is SGHDT and CDR2 YYEEEE.

The chain has TRBV7-9 and TRBJ1-1; D remains ambiguous. The germline gives CDR1 SEHNR, CDR2 FQNEAQ (reference sequence). The CDR3 consists of 14 residues. V was pared by 5 bases and J by 1 base, with 11 bases between. CDR3 loop: CASSPMNTNTEAFF. CDR3 coding DNA: TGTGCCAGCAGCCCCATGAACACGAACACTGAAGCTTTCTTT.

This clone was seen more than once but under ten times. The rearrangement uses TRBV9 and TRBJ2-7; possibly TRBD2 for D (5 bases). The CDR3 totals 14 residues. Germline lookup yields CDR1 SGDLS and CDR2 YYNGEE. The V end lost 2 bases, the J end lost 3 bases, and 12 bases lay between the germline ends. CDR3 in amino acids: CASSVGGRNYEQYF. In DNA form, the CDR3 reads TGTGCCAGCAGCGTTGGAGGAAGGAACTACGAGCAGTACTTC.

The genes are TRBV7-2 and TRBJ2-7; 8 positions match TRBD2. Per the germline V gene, CDR1 is SGHTA and CDR2 is FQGNSA. J gave up 0 bases and V 8 bases, and 3 bases lay outside the gene matches. The CDR3 runs 13 residues. The CDR3 nucleotides are TGTGCCAGCCGTAGCGGGAACTCCTACGAGCAGTACTTC. The encoded protein is CASRSGNSYEQYF.

This clone was seen a few times. This chain joins TRBV9 and TRBJ2-7, with TRBD2 identical over 13 bases. The trim removed 4 bases at V and 2 bases at J, leaving 6 bases unmatched. CDR1 SGDLS and CDR2 YYNGEE come from the germline V gene. The length of the CDR3 is 16 residues. CDR3 protein: CASSPPTSGRPYEQYF. The CDR3, as DNA: TGTGCCAGCAGCCCCCCGACTAGCGGGAGGCCCTACGAGCAGTACTTC.

V and J are TRBV12-3 or TRBV12-4 and TRBJ1-2, with 8 bases matching TRBD1. J was trimmed by 9 bases and V by 4 bases; bases with no gene match: 7. This CDR3 spans 13 amino acids. The chain's CDR3 is CASSSTGGGSYTF. DNA of the CDR3: TGTGCCAGCAGTTCCACAGGGGGTGGAAGCTACACCTTC.

This chain uses TRBV5-4 with TRBJ2-7; possibly TRBD2 for D (6 bases). Trimming took 4 bases from V and 5 from J, leaving 19 bases between them. There are 15 residues in the CDR3. Germline loops: CDR1 SGHNT, CDR2 YYREEE (reference sequence). CDR3 in amino acids: CASSPGRGGVHEQYF. In nucleotides, the CDR3 is TGTGCCAGCAGCCCCGGGAGAGGCGGGGTCCACGAGCAGTACTTC.

The chain uses TRBV27 and TRBJ2-3, with 8 bases lining up with TRBD2. The CDR3 has 16 amino acids. CDR1 and CDR2 (germline): MNHEY, SMNVEV (reference sequence). V was clipped by 3 bases and J by 3 bases; unmatched bases: 8. The CDR3 spells CASSLGSGRITDTQYF. As DNA, the CDR3 is TGTGCCAGCAGTTTGGGGAGCGGGAGAATTACAGATACGCAGTATTTT.

This clone was recorded a few times. The CDR3 protein is CASSRIDRDAGELFF. CDR3 DNA: TGTGCCAGCAGCAGGATTGACAGGGACGCCGGGGAGCTGTTTTTT. J is TRBJ2-2 and V is TRBV5-6; 7 nucleotides line up with TRBD1. V shed 4 bases and J 6 bases; nucleotides not matched to a gene: 9. The CDR3 has 15 residues. Germline lookup yields CDR1 SGHDT and CDR2 YYEEEE. The whole variable domain, remainder taken from reference TRBV5-6 and TRBJ2-2, is DAGVTQSPTHLIKTRGQQVTLRCSPKSGHDTVSWYQQALGQGPQFIFQYYEEEERQRGNFPDRFSGHQFPNYSSELNVNALLLGDSALYLCASSRIDRDAGELFFGEGSRLTVL.

The V call is TRBV5-6, the J call TRBJ1-4; the D is unclear. The V end lost 1 base, the J end lost 0 bases, and 13 bases lay between the germline ends. Germline CDR1 and CDR2: SGHDT and YYEEEE. CDR3 length: 17 amino acids. In DNA form, the CDR3 reads TGTGCCAGCAGCTTGAGGGCAGGAACTGCAACTAATGAAAAACTGTTTTTT. It translates to CASSLRAGTATNEKLFF.

The V gene is TRBV7-2, the J gene TRBJ1-3; D is ambiguous. Per germline, CDR1 SGHTA and CDR2 FQGNSA. The CDR3 consists of 14 residues. V dropped 5 bases and J dropped 4 bases, with 12 bases sitting between them. CDR3 coding DNA: TGTGCCAGCAGCCCCCAGAATAGAGGAAACACCATATATTTT. Its protein is CASSPQNRGNTIYF.

J is TRBJ2-5 and V is TRBV21-1; the DNA was not compared with TRBD1, the D call given in the table. TRBV21-1 is an annotated pseudogene. The CDR3 is 14 amino acids. The CDR3 coding sequence is TGTGCCAGCAGCATCCCGGACACCCAAGAGACCCAGTACTTC. Residues: CASSIPDTQETQYF.

There are a few counts of this clone. The chain recombines TRBV28 with TRBJ2-7, with a weak D call TRBD2 (7 bases). Trimming cost V 6 bases and J 7 bases, with 16 bases left between them. CDR1 and CDR2 from the germline V gene are MDHEN and SYDVKM. This CDR3 contains 13 residues. CDR3 in amino acids: CASRAGGQEEQYF. DNA for the CDR3: TGTGCCAGCAGGGCCGGGGGGCAAGAAGAGCAGTACTTC.

The chain combines TRBV9 with TRBJ2-2, with 12 bases that match TRBD2. Germline assignment: CDR1 SGDLS and CDR2 YYNGEE. The CDR3 runs 15 residues. V lost 7 bases, J lost 7 bases, and 8 bases stayed unmatched. The CDR3 DNA follows: TGTGCCAGCGCACGGCTAGCGGGAGGGGTCGGGGAGCTGTTTTTT. Its translation is CASARLAGGVGELFF.

The J gene is TRBJ2-7, the V gene TRBV27; D might be TRBD1 or TRBD2, each matching 6 bases. Germline-derived CDR1 and CDR2 are MNHEY and SMNVEV (reference sequence). Trimming left V 6 bases short and J 2 bases short, with 14 bases between. The CDR3 runs 14 residues. CDR3 region: CASSFGGGTYEQYF. CDR3 DNA sequence: TGTGCCAGCAGCTTCGGGGGCGGGACCTACGAGCAGTACTTC.

The J gene is TRBJ2-7, the V gene TRBV7-8; TRBD2 matches at 11 bases. This CDR3 region has 15 residues. J lost 2 bases, V lost 5 bases, and 5 bases had no gene match. Germline V lookup: CDR1 SGHVS, CDR2 FQNEAQ. CDR3 amino acids: CASSTGTSGTYEQYF. CDR3 DNA: TGTGCCAGCAGCACTGGGACTAGCGGCACCTACGAGCAGTACTTC.

This chain joins TRBV7-6 and TRBJ1-2, with D maybe TRBD1 (5 bases). CDR1 SGHVS and CDR2 FNYEAQ come from the germline V gene. CDR3 length equals 16 residues. V dropped 5 bases and J dropped 2 bases, with 18 bases sitting between them. The chain's CDR3 is CASSPTPGRGNYGYTF. DNA for the CDR3: TGTGCCAGCAGCCCAACCCCAGGGAGGGGAAACTATGGCTACACCTTC.

The V and J genes are TRBV27 and TRBJ2-7; D possibly matches TRBD1 or TRBD2 (5 bases each). V lost 7 bases and J lost 0, with 22 bases in between. This CDR3 region has 17 residues. From germline, CDR1 is MNHEY and CDR2 SMNVEV (reference sequence). CDR3 in amino acids: CASNYSGQTIGSYEQYF. Here the CDR3 DNA reads TGTGCCAGCAATTACTCGGGGCAGACCATAGGCTCCTACGAGCAGTACTTC.

This clone showed up just once. The chain combines TRBV12-5 with TRBJ2-2; no clear D. The ends were cut back, 6 bases at V and 6 bases at J, with 17 bases in the middle. The CDR3 has 15 residues. Looked up from germline, CDR1 is LGHNT and CDR2 is FRNRAP. The DNA of the CDR3 is TGTGCTAGTGGGGGCCGAGCTCCCGGTCCCGGGGAGCTGTTTTTT. The encoded protein is CASGGRAPGPGELFF.